This T cell receptor beta chain was sequenced for a study of post-analysis software for immune sequencing data. Study-wide results and caveats: Batch-matched samples strongly co-clustered by F measure. Significantly lower normalized Chao1 diversity was found in patients with multiple sclerosis relative to controls. The five TRBV segments detected at higher frequency in patients than in controls included TRBV5-6, TRBV5-1 and TRBV20-1.

This clonotype was counted ten times or more. Its antigen is currently unknown. Germline CDR1 DFQATT, CDR2 SNEGSKA (reference sequence). The CDR3 contains 13 residues. V was cut by 6 bases and J by 5 bases, with 13 bases left in between. Unique molecular identifiers had been added to the TCR beta cDNA libraries. TCRdb re-called the PCR reads with MiXCR, one entry per CDR3 protein. The data contain just over 250,000 distinct CDR3 sequences, 35% to 40% of them singletons. Sequencing input: blood. The source is a girl between 10 and 17 years old with multiple sclerosis. The gene calls are TRBV20-1 and TRBJ1-4; tentatively, D is TRBD1 (6 bases). The CDR3 sequence is CSAEDRTNEKLFF. The DNA of the CDR3 is TGCAGTGCCGAGGACAGAACAAATGAAAAACTGTTTTTT.